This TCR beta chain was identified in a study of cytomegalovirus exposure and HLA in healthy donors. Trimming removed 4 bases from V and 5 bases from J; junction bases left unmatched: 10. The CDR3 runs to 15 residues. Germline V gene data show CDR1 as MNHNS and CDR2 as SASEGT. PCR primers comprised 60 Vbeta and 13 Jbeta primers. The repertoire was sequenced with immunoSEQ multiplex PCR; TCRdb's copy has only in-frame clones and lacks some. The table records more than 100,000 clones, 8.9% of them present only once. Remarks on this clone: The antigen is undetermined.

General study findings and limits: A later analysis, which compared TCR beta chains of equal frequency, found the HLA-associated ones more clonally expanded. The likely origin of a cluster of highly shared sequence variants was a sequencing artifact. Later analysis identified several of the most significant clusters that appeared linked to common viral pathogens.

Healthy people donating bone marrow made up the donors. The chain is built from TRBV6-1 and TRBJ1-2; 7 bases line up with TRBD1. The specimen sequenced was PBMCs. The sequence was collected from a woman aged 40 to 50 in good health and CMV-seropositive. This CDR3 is CASSGLRSRGYGYTF. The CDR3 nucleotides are TGTGCCAGCAGTGGGTTACGGAGCAGGGGGTATGGCTACACCTTC.